This is a list of T cell receptor beta chains from one sample in a study of shared clonotypes between healthy human individuals. The method was immunoSEQ multiplex PCR; TCRdb's version includes in-frame clones alone and lacks a portion of them. The table lists over 2,000,000 clones, roughly 95% of them singletons. The source material was naive CD8+ T cells from PBMCs. The receptors were gathered from a man in his late teens or twenties in good health. Some clones in this sample may be carry-over from other donors' samples. CDR3s include the opening cysteine and the closing phenylalanine or tryptophan. Fields, in order: D gene, V gene, J gene, clone size, CDR3 protein, CDR3 DNA. A D gene is named only where the DNA matches it firmly. Only part of the rows carry a size: once, few, many, or a class if the clone is expanded.

D: TRBD1; V: TRBV28; J: TRBJ2-7; size: NA; CDR3: CASSLGTGLNEQYF; DNA: TGTGCCAGCAGTCTGGGGACAGGGTTAAACGAGCAGTACTTC
D: NA; V: TRBV7-8; J: TRBJ1-4; size: NA; CDR3: CASSFSVGLQEKLFF; DNA: TGTGCCAGCAGCTTTTCAGTGGGGCTACAGGAAAAACTGTTTTTT
D: NA; V: TRBV7-2; J: TRBJ2-1; size: NA; CDR3: CASSDLGLRDPRRANEQFF; DNA: TGTGCCAGCAGCGATTTAGGGCTACGGGACCCCCGACGAGCGAATGAGCAGTTCTTC
D: TRBD2; V: TRBV7-8; J: TRBJ2-2; size: NA; CDR3: CASTSLGGVNTGELFF; DNA: TGTGCCAGCACATCTCTTGGGGGGGTGAACACCGGGGAGCTGTTTTTT
D: NA; V: TRBV9; J: TRBJ2-1; size: NA; CDR3: CASQQGSAYNEQFF; DNA: TGTGCCTCCCAACAGGGTAGCGCCTACAATGAGCAGTTCTTC
D: TRBD1; V: TRBV27; J: TRBJ1-1; size: once; CDR3: CASSPTGGFTEAFF; DNA: TGTGCCAGCAGTCCGACAGGGGGCTTCACTGAAGCTTTCTTT
D: TRBD1; V: TRBV18; J: TRBJ2-7; size: NA; CDR3: CASSPLAGQGGITNGYEQYF; DNA: TGTGCCAGCTCACCGCTGGCGGGACAGGGCGGGATAACAAACGGCTACGAGCAGTACTTC
D: NA; V: TRBV7-3; J: TRBJ2-6; size: NA; CDR3: CASSLTSLVSGANVLTF; DNA: TGTGCCAGCAGCTTAACATCCCTTGTCTCTGGGGCCAACGTCCTGACTTTC
D: NA; V: TRBV27; J: TRBJ2-1; size: NA; CDR3: CASSVDFFNEQFF; DNA: TGTGCCAGCAGTGTCGATTTTTTCAATGAGCAGTTCTTC
D: NA; V: TRBV5-3; J: TRBJ1-1; size: NA; CDR3: CARSLMGAGTEAFF; DNA: TGTGCCAGAAGCTTGATGGGGGCGGGCACTGAAGCTTTCTTT
D: NA; V: TRBV28; J: TRBJ2-7; size: NA; CDR3: CASRLQGNPYEQYF; DNA: TGTGCCAGCAGGCTACAGGGAAACCCCTACGAGCAGTACTTC
D: TRBD1; V: TRBV19; J: TRBJ1-1; size: NA; CDR3: CASSPTTGQVEAFF; DNA: TGTGCCAGTAGCCCAACAACCGGACAGGTTGAAGCTTTCTTT
D: TRBD1; V: TRBV7-2; J: TRBJ2-7; size: NA; CDR3: CASSMLGQVYEQYF; DNA: TGTGCCAGCAGCATGCTCGGACAGGTCTACGAGCAGTACTTC
D: TRBD1; V: TRBV7-9; J: TRBJ1-2; size: NA; CDR3: CASSSTGAAYGYTF; DNA: TGTGCCAGCAGCTCGACAGGGGCTGCCTATGGCTACACCTTC
D: TRBD1; V: TRBV7-9; J: TRBJ2-5; size: NA; CDR3: CASGGQGIQTQYF; DNA: TGTGCCAGCGGCGGACAGGGGATACAGACCCAGTACTTC
D: TRBD2; V: TRBV7-8; J: TRBJ2-1; size: NA; CDR3: CASSLELAGGPGNEQFF; DNA: TGTGCCAGCAGCTTAGAGCTAGCGGGAGGGCCGGGCAATGAGCAGTTCTTC
D: NA; V: TRBV7-9; J: TRBJ1-1; size: NA; CDR3: CASTGLMNTEAFF; DNA: TGTGCCAGCACTGGGCTGATGAACACTGAAGCTTTCTTT
D: NA; V: TRBV15; J: TRBJ1-2; size: NA; CDR3: CATSSPEGQDGPRYAGYTF; DNA: TGTGCCACCAGCAGCCCCGAGGGGCAGGATGGGCCCCGATATGCGGGCTACACCTTC
D: TRBD2; V: TRBV7-9; J: TRBJ2-1; size: NA; CDR3: CASSRGISGRTEQFF; DNA: TGTGCCAGCAGCCGAGGGATTAGCGGGAGAACTGAGCAGTTCTTC
D: NA; V: TRBV5-1; J: TRBJ2-1; size: NA; CDR3: CASSSTNLRYNEQFF; DNA: TGCGCCAGCAGCTCCACAAACCTGCGCTACAATGAGCAGTTCTTC
D: NA; V: TRBV5-4; J: TRBJ2-3; size: NA; CDR3: CASSFQGGSTDTQYF; DNA: TGTGCCAGCAGCTTTCAAGGGGGGTCCACAGATACGCAGTATTTT
D: NA; V: TRBV7-9; J: TRBJ2-1; size: NA; CDR3: CASSSGKRDKVPEQFF; DNA: TGTGCCAGCAGCTCGGGGAAAAGGGACAAGGTCCCTGAGCAGTTCTTC
D: NA; V: TRBV15; J: TRBJ1-2; size: NA; CDR3: CATSRENTATSGYTF; DNA: TGTGCCACCAGCAGGGAAAATACAGCGACCAGTGGCTACACCTTC
D: NA; V: TRBV4-1; J: TRBJ2-3; size: NA; CDR3: CASSQEGGTPSTDTQYF; DNA: TGCGCCAGCAGCCAAGAAGGGGGGACACCTAGCACAGATACGCAGTATTTT
D: NA; V: TRBV4-1; J: TRBJ2-1; size: NA; CDR3: CASSQETLPVYNEQFF; DNA: TGCGCCAGCAGCCAAGAGACCCTTCCTGTCTACAATGAGCAGTTCTTC
D: NA; V: TRBV9; J: TRBJ2-1; size: NA; CDR3: CASSVGREWYNEQFF; DNA: TGTGCCAGCAGCGTTGGCCGGGAGTGGTACAATGAGCAGTTCTTC
D: TRBD2; V: TRBV27; J: TRBJ2-3; size: NA; CDR3: CASSSRLGGSDTQYF; DNA: TGTGCCAGCAGTTCTCGATTGGGGGGGTCAGATACGCAGTATTTT
D: NA; V: TRBV28; J: TRBJ2-7; size: NA; CDR3: CASSSQGMVYEQYF; DNA: TGTGCCAGCAGTTCCCAGGGTATGGTATACGAGCAGTACTTC
D: TRBD2; V: TRBV13; J: TRBJ2-7; size: NA; CDR3: CASSFLSQAGGEAYEQYF; DNA: TGTGCCAGCAGCTTTCTATCCCAGGCGGGGGGTGAGGCCTACGAGCAGTACTTC
D: TRBD1; V: TRBV11-2; J: TRBJ1-2; size: once; CDR3: CASSLESTGANGYTF; DNA: TGTGCCAGCAGCTTAGAAAGCACAGGGGCGAATGGCTACACCTTC
D: NA; V: TRBV10-3; J: TRBJ1-2; size: NA; CDR3: CAISESWRDGYTF; DNA: TGTGCCATCAGTGAGTCCTGGAGGGATGGCTACACCTTC
D: TRBD1; V: TRBV11-3; J: TRBJ2-2; size: NA; CDR3: CASSPDRDTGELFF; DNA: TGTGCCAGCAGCCCCGACAGGGACACCGGGGAGCTGTTTTTT
D: NA; V: TRBV27; J: TRBJ2-7; size: NA; CDR3: CASSFRGMPYEQYF; DNA: TGTGCCAGCAGTTTTAGGGGAATGCCCTACGAGCAGTACTTC
D: NA; V: TRBV19; J: TRBJ1-2; size: NA; CDR3: CASNTEIVRDSYGYTF; DNA: TGTGCCAGTAACACGGAGATAGTTCGGGATTCCTATGGCTACACCTTC
D: NA; V: TRBV15; J: TRBJ2-1; size: NA; CDR3: CATSRGRTQHFYNEQFF; DNA: TGTGCCACCAGCAGAGGCCGGACACAGCATTTTTACAATGAGCAGTTCTTC
D: NA; V: TRBV10-2; J: TRBJ1-2; size: NA; CDR3: CASSDSGRGIGGYTF; DNA: TGCGCCAGCAGTGATTCGGGCAGGGGTATCGGTGGCTACACCTTC
D: NA; V: TRBV5-1; J: TRBJ2-3; size: once; CDR3: CASSGGGEDTQYF; DNA: TGCGCCAGCAGCGGAGGGGGCGAAGATACGCAGTATTTT
D: NA; V: TRBV5-4; J: TRBJ2-1; size: NA; CDR3: CASSLKGGSEQFF; DNA: TGTGCCAGCAGCTTGAAAGGGGGGAGCGAGCAGTTCTTC
D: TRBD1; V: TRBV25-1; J: TRBJ2-1; size: NA; CDR3: CASRGTGGPYNEQFF; DNA: TGTGCCAGCAGGGGGACAGGGGGCCCCTACAATGAGCAGTTCTTC
D: TRBD2; V: TRBV19; J: TRBJ2-1; size: NA; CDR3: CASSIWEGPGNEQFF; DNA: TGTGCCAGTAGTATATGGGAGGGCCCTGGGAATGAGCAGTTCTTC
D: NA; V: TRBV9; J: TRBJ1-2; size: NA; CDR3: CASSVAPGTVNYGYTF; DNA: TGTGCCAGCAGCGTAGCTCCGGGGACCGTTAACTATGGCTACACCTTC
D: NA; V: TRBV7-9; J: TRBJ2-1; size: NA; CDR3: CASSPSNEQFF; DNA: TGTGCCAGCAGCCCTAGCAACGAGCAGTTCTTC
D: TRBD2; V: TRBV7-2; J: TRBJ2-1; size: NA; CDR3: CASKSELADYNEQFF; DNA: TGTGCCAGCAAATCGGAACTAGCGGATTACAATGAGCAGTTCTTC
D: NA; V: TRBV28; J: TRBJ2-1; size: NA; CDR3: CASSLSESHNNEQFF; DNA: TGTGCCAGCAGTTTATCTGAGTCGCACAACAATGAGCAGTTCTTC
D: NA; V: TRBV6-1; J: TRBJ2-7; size: once; CDR3: CASSEAEGLLVEQYF; DNA: TGTGCCAGCAGTGAAGCGGAAGGTCTTCTGGTCGAGCAGTACTTC
D: TRBD2; V: TRBV30; J: TRBJ2-3; size: NA; CDR3: CACEGLAGVGTQYF; DNA: TGTGCCTGTGAGGGGCTAGCGGGAGTAGGTACGCAGTATTTT
D: NA; V: TRBV28; J: TRBJ1-5; size: NA; CDR3: CASSFGWQGSQQPQHF; DNA: TGTGCCAGCAGTTTTGGTTGGCAGGGGAGTCAGCAGCCCCAGCATTTT
D: TRBD2; V: TRBV6-5; J: TRBJ2-3; size: NA; CDR3: CASSYSRAGAGDTQYF; DNA: TGTGCCAGCAGTTACTCAAGGGCGGGAGCGGGAGATACGCAGTATTTT
D: NA; V: TRBV9; J: TRBJ2-7; size: NA; CDR3: CASSVDQGRSYEQYF; DNA: TGTGCCAGCAGCGTAGATCAGGGACGGAGCTACGAGCAGTACTTC
D: NA; V: TRBV7-9; J: TRBJ1-5; size: NA; CDR3: CASSLGEGQPQHF; DNA: TGTGCCAGCAGCTTAGGTGAGGGACAGCCCCAGCATTTT
D: NA; V: TRBV27; J: TRBJ2-1; size: NA; CDR3: CASSSLTHNEQFF; DNA: TGTGCCAGCAGTTCACTTACCCACAATGAGCAGTTCTTC
D: TRBD1; V: TRBV19; J: TRBJ2-2; size: NA; CDR3: CASSATGGWGTGELFF; DNA: TGTGCCAGTAGTGCGACAGGGGGTTGGGGCACCGGGGAGCTGTTTTTT
D: TRBD2; V: TRBV7-8; J: TRBJ2-7; size: NA; CDR3: CASSSPTWGGGSYEQYF; DNA: TGTGCCAGCAGCTCCCCCACATGGGGCGGGGGGTCCTACGAGCAGTACTTC
D: NA; V: TRBV27; J: TRBJ1-1; size: once; CDR3: CASSYGGLGTEAFF; DNA: TGTGCCAGCAGTTATGGGGGCCTGGGGACTGAAGCTTTCTTT